The 5 T cell receptor beta chains below all came from one sample that was sequenced in a study of blood T cell repertoires in COVID-19. The method was immunoSEQ multiplex PCR; TCRdb's version includes in-frame clones alone and lacks a portion of them. The profile shows roughly 480,000 clones, 85% to 90% of them singletons. The sequencing sample was made of peripheral blood. The receptors originated from a man between 18 and 29 years old with COVID-19, enrolled during active disease.

This chain links TRBV7-2 with TRBJ2-1; 10 bases are shared with TRBD2. The V segment lost 2 bases and the J segment 7 bases; nucleotides outside the gene matches: 5. Germline V lookup: CDR1 SGHTA, CDR2 FQGNSA. This CDR3 is 15 amino acids long. DNA for the CDR3: TGTGCCAGCAGCTTACCTAGCGGGAGTAGAAATGAGCAGTTCTTC. Its protein product is CASSLPSGSRNEQFF.

V gene TRBV14 combines with J gene TRBJ2-5; D call uncertain. Germline V gene lookup returns CDR1 SGHDN and CDR2 FVKESK. This CDR3 is 14 amino acids long. V was shortened by 4 bases and J by 5 bases, with 14 bases between the two germline ends. In nucleotides, the CDR3 is TGTGCCAGCAGCCCCTCTTCCAGCGCCGAGACCCAGTACTTC. It specifies CASSPSSSAETQYF.

CDR3 sequence (DNA): TGTGCCAGCAGTTTAGACAGGAACTATGGCTACACCTTC. This translates into CASSLDRNYGYTF. V usage is TRBV6-5 and J usage is TRBJ1-2, with D perhaps matching TRBD1 (6 bases). CDR1 and CDR2 (germline): MNHEY, SVGAGI. The ends were cut back, 4 bases at V and 2 bases at J, with 8 bases in the middle. CDR3 size: 13 residues.

The DNA for the CDR3 is TGTGCCAGCAGTTTCGGCCTAGCGGTGGGAACCGGGGAGCTGTTTTTT. Protein product: CASSFGLAVGTGELFF. The V gene is TRBV27, the J gene TRBJ2-2, with 7 bases lining up with TRBD2. CDR1 and CDR2 (germline): MNHEY, SMNVEV (reference sequence). Trimming removed 3 bases from V and 5 bases from J; junction bases left unmatched: 9. This CDR3 spans 16 amino acids.

V usage is TRBV9 and J usage is TRBJ2-5; D remains ambiguous. CDR1 is SGDLS and CDR2 is YYNGEE in the germline V gene. V lost 1 base and J lost 5, with 9 bases in between. The CDR3 contains 13 residues. This CDR3 reads CASSVLVGETQYF. The CDR3 DNA follows: TGTGCCAGCAGCGTACTAGTAGGCGAGACCCAGTACTTC.